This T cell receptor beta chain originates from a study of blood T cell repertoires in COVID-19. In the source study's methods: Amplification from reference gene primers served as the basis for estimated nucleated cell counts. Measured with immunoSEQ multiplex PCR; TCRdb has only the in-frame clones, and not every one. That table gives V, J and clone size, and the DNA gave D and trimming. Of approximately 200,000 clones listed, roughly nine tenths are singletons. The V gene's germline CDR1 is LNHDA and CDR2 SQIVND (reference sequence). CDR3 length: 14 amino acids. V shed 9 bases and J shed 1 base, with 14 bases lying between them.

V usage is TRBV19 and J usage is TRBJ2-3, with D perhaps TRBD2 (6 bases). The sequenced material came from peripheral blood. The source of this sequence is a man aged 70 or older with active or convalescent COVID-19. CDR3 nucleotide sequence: TGTGCCAGCAGTTGGAGGGAGGGCACAGATACGCAGTATTTT. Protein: CASSWREGTDTQYF.